This T cell receptor beta chain emerged from a study of control samples from healthy donors and cancer patients. Trimming took 8 bases from V and 5 from J; bases not matched to a gene: 4. The CDR3 loop spans 13 amino acids. In germline, CDR1 is MNHEY, CDR2 SVGAGI. Repertoires were generated with immunoSEQ multiplex PCR, while TCRdb's copy carries only in-frame clones and drops some. Of about 180,000 clones in the sample, roughly 94% were seen once. This clonotype was obtained from a woman aged 18-29 years in good health. Sequenced input: blood. This sequence joins TRBV6-5 and TRBJ2-1; 9 bases match TRBD2. The CDR3 reads CASFSGSHNEQFF. The DNA for the CDR3 is TGTGCCAGCTTTAGCGGGAGTCACAATGAGCAGTTCTTC.